Listed here are 6 T cell receptor beta chains from one sample, sequenced in a study of blood T cell repertoires in COVID-19. The repertoire was sequenced with immunoSEQ multiplex PCR; TCRdb's copy has only in-frame clones and lacks some. The sample consists of under 200,000 clones, less than 85% of them appearing once. Input material: peripheral blood. The receptors originated from a woman aged 55-70 years with COVID-19, enrolled during active disease.

The J gene is TRBJ1-2, the V gene TRBV4-1; no clear D. V dropped 0 bases and J dropped 4 bases, with 12 bases sitting between them. The CDR3 is 15 residues long. CDR1 is MGHRA and CDR2 is YSYEKL in the germline V gene. The CDR3 loop is CASSQDLRGLYGYTF. The CDR3 DNA sequence: TGCGCCAGCAGCCAAGATTTAAGAGGACTCTATGGCTACACCTTC.

The genes are TRBV9 and TRBJ1-3, with 7 positions matching TRBD1. CDR1 SGDLS and CDR2 YYNGEE come from the germline V gene. The CDR3 runs to 15 residues. With 3 bases clipped from V and 4 bases from J, the junction kept 7 bases outside the gene matches. CDR3 DNA sequence: TGTGCCAGCAGCGAGTCGACAGGGTACGGAAACACCATATATTTT. Translation: CASSESTGYGNTIYF. Complete variable domain (other parts from reference TRBV9 and TRBJ1-3): DSGVTQTPKHLITATGQRVTLRCSPRSGDLSVYWYQQSLDQGLQFLIQYYNGEERAKGNILERFSAQQFPDLHSELNLSSLELGDSALYFCASSESTGYGNTIYFGEGSWLTVV.

The CDR3 reads CASSQVSPGSHEQYF. Here the CDR3 DNA reads TGCGCCAGCAGCCAGGTTTCCCCCGGGAGCCACGAGCAGTACTTC. The rearrangement links TRBV5-1 to TRBJ2-7; TRBD2 might be the D (6 bases). CDR3 size: 15 residues. V was trimmed by 4 bases and J by 5 bases, leaving 19 bases between them. The V gene's germline CDR1 is SGHRS and CDR2 YFSETQ.

The gene calls are TRBV7-2 and TRBJ1-4, with 7 bases aligning to TRBD1. V lost 5 bases, J lost 0 bases, and 3 bases stayed unmatched. The CDR3 is 15 residues long. CDR1 and CDR2 (germline): SGHTA, FQGNSA. For the CDR3, the DNA is TGTGCCAGCAGCGGACAGGTTGCAACTAATGAAAAACTGTTTTTT. Translating gives CASSGQVATNEKLFF.

The chain employs TRBV4-3 and TRBJ2-3, with TRBD2 matching 13 bases. CDR3 length: 18 residues. Per germline, CDR1 LGHNA and CDR2 YSLEER. The trim removed 2 bases at V and 3 bases at J, leaving 8 bases unmatched. The DNA for the CDR3 is TGCGCCAGCAGCCAAAACTCGGGACTAGCGGGAATAACAGATACGCAGTATTTT. Protein product: CASSQNSGLAGITDTQYF.

DNA of the CDR3: TGTGCCAGCAGTTCTGGGACTAGCGGAGATTTCTACGAGCAGTACTTC. This sequence encodes CASSSGTSGDFYEQYF. The chain joins TRBV6-5 to TRBJ2-7, with TRBD2 matching 11 bases. This CDR3 is built from 16 residues. The germline gives CDR1 MNHEY, CDR2 SVGAGI. Trimming cost V 4 bases and J 3 bases; bases outside gene matches: 8.